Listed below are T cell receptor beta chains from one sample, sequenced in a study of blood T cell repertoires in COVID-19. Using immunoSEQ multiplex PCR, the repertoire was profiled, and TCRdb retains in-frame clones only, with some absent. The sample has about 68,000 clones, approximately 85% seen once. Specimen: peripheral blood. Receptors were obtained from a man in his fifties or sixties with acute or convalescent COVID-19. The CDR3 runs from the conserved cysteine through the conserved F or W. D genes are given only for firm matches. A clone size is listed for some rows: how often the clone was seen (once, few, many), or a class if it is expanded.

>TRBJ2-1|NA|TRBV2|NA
CASRGPLVREQFF
TGTGCCAGCAGGGGCCCGTTAGTTAGGGAGCAGTTCTTC
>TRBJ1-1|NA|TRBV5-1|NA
CASQNNAGVRTEAFF
TGCGCCAGCCAAAACAATGCAGGGGTAAGGACTGAAGCTTTCTTT
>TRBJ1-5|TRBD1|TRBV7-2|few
CASSPGTGGGQPQHF
TGTGCCAGCAGCCCAGGGACAGGGGGCGGCCAGCCCCAGCATTTT
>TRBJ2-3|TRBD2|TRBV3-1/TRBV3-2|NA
CASSQDTSGDLLSSTDTQYF
TGTGCCAGCAGCCAAGATACTAGCGGGGACCTCCTCAGTAGCACAGATACGCAGTATTTT
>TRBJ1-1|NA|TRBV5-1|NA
CASSLEGRAQPFF
TGCGCCAGCAGCCTGGAGGGCAGGGCCCAGCCTTTCTTT
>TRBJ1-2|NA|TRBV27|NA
CASSFWGGDGYTF
TGTGCCAGCAGTTTTTGGGGGGGGGACGGCTACACCTTC
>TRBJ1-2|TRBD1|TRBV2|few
CAIKGTGDYGYTF
TGTGCTATTAAGGGGACAGGGGACTATGGCTACACCTTC
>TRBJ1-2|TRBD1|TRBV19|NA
CASSNDRGKNGYTF
TGTGCCAGTAGTAACGACAGGGGGAAGAATGGCTACACCTTC
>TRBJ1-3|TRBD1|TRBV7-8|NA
CASSPGTERGNTIYF
TGTGCCAGCAGCCCCGGGACAGAGAGGGGAAACACCATATATTTT
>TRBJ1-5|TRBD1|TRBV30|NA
CAWSGQGGKLYSNQPQHF
TGTGCCTGGAGCGGACAGGGGGGAAAGCTATATAGCAATCAGCCCCAGCATTTT
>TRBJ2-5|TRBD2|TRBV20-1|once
CSASRRGVETQYF
TGCAGTGCTAGTCGTCGGGGGGTGGAGACCCAGTACTTC
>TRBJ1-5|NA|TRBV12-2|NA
CASRLGDRAHQPQHF
TGTGCAAGTCGCTTAGGGGACAGGGCCCATCAGCCCCAGCATTTT
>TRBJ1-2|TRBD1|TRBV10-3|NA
CAISGGTGPNYGYTF
TGTGCCATCAGTGGGGGGACAGGACCTAACTATGGCTACACCTTC
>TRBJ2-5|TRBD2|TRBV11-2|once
CASSPELASQETQYF
TGTGCCAGCAGCCCCGAACTAGCGTCCCAAGAGACCCAGTACTTC
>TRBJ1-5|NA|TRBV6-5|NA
CASSIVGGNQPQHF
TGTGCCAGCAGTATTGTGGGGGGGAATCAGCCCCAGCATTTT
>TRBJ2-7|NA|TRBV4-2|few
CASSQVVSAESSYEQYF
TGTGCCAGCAGCCAAGTCGTCTCTGCGGAGAGCTCCTACGAGCAGTACTTC
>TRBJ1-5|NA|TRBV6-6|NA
CAVAGVNQPQHF
TGTGCCGTGGCGGGGGTCAATCAGCCCCAGCATTTT
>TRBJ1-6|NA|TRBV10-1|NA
CASSVDSNSPLHF
TGCGCCAGCAGTGTCGACAGCAATTCACCCCTCCACTTT
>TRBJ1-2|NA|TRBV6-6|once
CASSYPGEGYTF
TGTGCCAGCAGTTACCCAGGGGAAGGCTACACCTTC
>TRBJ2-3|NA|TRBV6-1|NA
CASSERASGENTDTQYF
TGTGCCAGCAGTGAACGCGCAAGTGGGGAGAACACAGATACGCAGTATTTT
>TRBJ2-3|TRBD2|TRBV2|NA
CASNRASGGPDTQYF
TGTGCCAGCAATCGGGCTAGCGGGGGCCCAGATACGCAGTATTTT
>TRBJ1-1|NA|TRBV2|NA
CASSYTGETEAFF
TGTGCCAGCAGTTACACAGGCGAGACTGAAGCTTTCTTT
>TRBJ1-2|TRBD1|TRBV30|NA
CAWSRTGVNGYTF
TGTGCCTGGAGTAGGACAGGGGTGAATGGCTACACCTTC
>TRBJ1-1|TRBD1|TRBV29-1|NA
CSARDRGYTEAFF
TGCAGCGCCCGGGACAGGGGATACACTGAAGCTTTCTTT
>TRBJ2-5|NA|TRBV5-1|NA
CASSLAYREETQYF
TGCGCCAGCAGCTTAGCTTACAGGGAGGAGACCCAGTACTTC
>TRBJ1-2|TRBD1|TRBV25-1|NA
CASSEMGDSNYGYTF
TGTGCCAGCAGTGAAATGGGGGACAGCAACTATGGCTACACCTTC
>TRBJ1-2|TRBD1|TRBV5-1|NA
CASSSDRGQGGYTF
TGCGCCAGCAGCTCCGACAGGGGGCAGGGTGGCTACACCTTC
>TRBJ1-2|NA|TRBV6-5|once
CASRSGRDYGYTF
TGTGCCAGCCGATCAGGGAGGGACTATGGCTACACCTTC
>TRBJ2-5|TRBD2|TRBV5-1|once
CASSLGFLAGSQETQYF
TGCGCCAGCAGCTTGGGGTTCCTAGCGGGGAGCCAAGAGACCCAGTACTTC